Ten or more counts support the clone carrying this TCR beta chain. TCRbeta library preparation incorporated unique molecular identifiers. TCRdb used MiXCR to reprocess the PCR reads, holding one entry per CDR3 protein. The data show some 490,000 distinct CDR3 sequences, approximately 12% seen once. The sample comes from a study of T-cell reconstitution after alpha-beta-depleted transplantation in children. The receptor was isolated from a human donor who donated a stem cell graft to a child with combined immunodeficiency. This sample comprised PBMCs from the stem cell graft donor, obtained from the stem cell graft.

The CDR3 DNA reads TGCGCCAGCAGCTCGCTAGCGGACAACACCAATGAGCAGTTCTTC. This translates into CASSSLADNTNEQFF. The chain joins TRBV5-1 to TRBJ2-1; 7 nucleotides line up with TRBD2. Germline V gene lookup returns CDR1 SGHRS and CDR2 YFSETQ. V lost 3 bases to trimming and J lost 6 bases; unmatched junction nucleotides: 9. This CDR3 spans 15 amino acids.